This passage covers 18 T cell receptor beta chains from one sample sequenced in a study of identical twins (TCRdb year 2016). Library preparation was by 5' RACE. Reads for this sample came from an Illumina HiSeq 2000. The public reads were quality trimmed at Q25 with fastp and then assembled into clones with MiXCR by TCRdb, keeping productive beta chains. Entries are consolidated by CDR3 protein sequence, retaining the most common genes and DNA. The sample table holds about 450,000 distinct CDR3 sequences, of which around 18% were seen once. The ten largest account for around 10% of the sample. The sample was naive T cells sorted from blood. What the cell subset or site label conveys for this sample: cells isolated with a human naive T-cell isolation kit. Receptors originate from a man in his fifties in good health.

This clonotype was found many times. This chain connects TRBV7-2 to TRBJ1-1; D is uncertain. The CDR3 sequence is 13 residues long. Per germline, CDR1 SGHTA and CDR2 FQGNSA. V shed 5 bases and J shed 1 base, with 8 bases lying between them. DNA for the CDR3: TGTGCCAGCAGCCATGGAGGGAACACTGAAGCTTTCTTT. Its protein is CASSHGGNTEAFF.

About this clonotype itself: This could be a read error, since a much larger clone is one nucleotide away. This CDR3 reads CARRSLSGSVGELFF. CDR3 DNA: TGTGCCAGAAGATCACTGAGCGGGAGCGTAGGGGAGCTGTTTTTT. The rearrangement links TRBV7-9 to TRBJ2-2; 8 bases match TRBD2. Trimming removed 9 bases from V and 8 bases from J; junction bases left unmatched: 14. Germline V gives CDR1 SEHNR, CDR2 FQNEAQ (reference sequence). The length of the CDR3 is 15 residues.

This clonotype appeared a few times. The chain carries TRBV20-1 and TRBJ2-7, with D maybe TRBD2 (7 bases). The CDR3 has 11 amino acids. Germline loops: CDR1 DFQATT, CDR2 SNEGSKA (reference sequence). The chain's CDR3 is CSAGGLGEQYF. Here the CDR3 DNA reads TGCTCAGCCGGGGGGCTAGGCGAGCAGTACTTC.

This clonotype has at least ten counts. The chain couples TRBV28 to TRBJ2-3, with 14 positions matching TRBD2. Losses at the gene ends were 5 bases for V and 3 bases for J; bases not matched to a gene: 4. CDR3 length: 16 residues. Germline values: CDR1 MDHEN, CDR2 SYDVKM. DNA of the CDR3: TGTGCCAGCAGTCCGACTAGCGGGAGGGCAACAGATACGCAGTATTTT. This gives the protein CASSPTSGRATDTQYF.

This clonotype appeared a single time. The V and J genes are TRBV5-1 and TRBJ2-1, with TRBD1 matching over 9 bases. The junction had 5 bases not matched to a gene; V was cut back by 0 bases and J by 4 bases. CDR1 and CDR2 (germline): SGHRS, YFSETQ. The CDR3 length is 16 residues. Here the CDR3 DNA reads TGCGCCAGCAGCTTGGGAGGGACAGGGATGTACAATGAGCAGTTCTTC. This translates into CASSLGGTGMYNEQFF.

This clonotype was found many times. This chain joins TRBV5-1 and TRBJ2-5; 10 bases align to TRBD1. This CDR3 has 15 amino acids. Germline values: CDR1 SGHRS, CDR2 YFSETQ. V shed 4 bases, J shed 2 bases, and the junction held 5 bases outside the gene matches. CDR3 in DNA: TGCGCCAGCAGCAGGGGACAGGGGATGCAAGAGACCCAGTACTTC. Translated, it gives CASSRGQGMQETQYF. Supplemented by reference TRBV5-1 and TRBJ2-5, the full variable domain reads KAGVTQTPRYLIKTRGQQVTLSCSPISGHRSVSWYQQTPGQGLQFLFEYFSETQRNKGNFPGRFSGRQFSNSRSEMNVSTLELGDSALYLCASSRGQGMQETQYFGPGTRLLVL.

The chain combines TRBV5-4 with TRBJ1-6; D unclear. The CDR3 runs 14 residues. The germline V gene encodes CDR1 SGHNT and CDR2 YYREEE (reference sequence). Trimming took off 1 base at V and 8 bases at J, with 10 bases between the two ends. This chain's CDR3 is CASSLRNSDSPLHF. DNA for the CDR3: TGTGCCAGCAGCTTGCGAAACAGTGATTCACCCCTCCACTTT. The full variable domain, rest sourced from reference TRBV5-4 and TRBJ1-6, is ETGVTQSPTHLIKTRGQQVTLRCSSQSGHNTVSWYQQALGQGPQFIFQYYREEENGRGNFPPRFSGLQFPNYSSELNVNALELDDSALYLCASSLRNSDSPLHFGNGTRLTVT.

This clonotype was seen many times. CDR3 residues: CASSPVRGLEQYF. The CDR3 DNA follows: TGTGCCAGCAGCCCTGTAAGAGGGCTCGAGCAGTACTTC. The chain couples TRBV5-6 to TRBJ2-7, with TRBD2 as a possible D gene (5 bases). This CDR3 comprises 13 residues. Looked up from germline, CDR1 is SGHDT and CDR2 is YYEEEE. Trimming took 4 bases from V and 6 from J, leaving 14 bases between them.

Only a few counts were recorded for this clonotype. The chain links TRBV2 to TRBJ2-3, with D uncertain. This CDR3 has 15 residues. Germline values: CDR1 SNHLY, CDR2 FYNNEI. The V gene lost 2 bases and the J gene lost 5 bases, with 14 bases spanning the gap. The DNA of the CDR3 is TGTGCCAGCAGTGAATCCCGACTGACCCGAGATACGCAGTATTTT. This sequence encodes CASSESRLTRDTQYF.

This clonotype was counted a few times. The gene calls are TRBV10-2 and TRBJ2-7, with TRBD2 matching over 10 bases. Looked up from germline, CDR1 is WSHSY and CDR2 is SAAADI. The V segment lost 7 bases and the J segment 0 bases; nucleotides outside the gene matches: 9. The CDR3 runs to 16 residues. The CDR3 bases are TGCGCCAGCACTCCGACTAGCGGGCCCAGCTCCTACGAGCAGTACTTC. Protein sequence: CASTPTSGPSSYEQYF.

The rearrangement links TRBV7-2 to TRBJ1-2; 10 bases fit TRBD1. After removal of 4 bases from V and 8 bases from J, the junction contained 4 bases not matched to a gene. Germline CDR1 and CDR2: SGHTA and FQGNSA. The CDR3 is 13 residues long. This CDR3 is CASSSGTGVGYTF. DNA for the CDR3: TGTGCCAGCAGCTCTGGGACAGGGGTCGGCTACACCTTC.

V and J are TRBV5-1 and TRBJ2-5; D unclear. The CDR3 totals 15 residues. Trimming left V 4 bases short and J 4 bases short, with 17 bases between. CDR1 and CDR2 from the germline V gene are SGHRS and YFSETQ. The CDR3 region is CASSIGSISGETQYF. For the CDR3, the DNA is TGCGCCAGCAGCATCGGATCTATTTCTGGAGAGACCCAGTACTTC.

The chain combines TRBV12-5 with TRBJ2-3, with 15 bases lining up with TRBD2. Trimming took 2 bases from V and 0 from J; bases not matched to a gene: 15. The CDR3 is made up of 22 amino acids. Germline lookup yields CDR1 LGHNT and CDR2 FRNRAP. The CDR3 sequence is CASGLSSRWGLAGGGSTDTQYF. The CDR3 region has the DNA TGTGCTAGTGGTTTGTCCTCGCGGTGGGGACTAGCGGGAGGTGGTAGCACAGATACGCAGTATTTT.

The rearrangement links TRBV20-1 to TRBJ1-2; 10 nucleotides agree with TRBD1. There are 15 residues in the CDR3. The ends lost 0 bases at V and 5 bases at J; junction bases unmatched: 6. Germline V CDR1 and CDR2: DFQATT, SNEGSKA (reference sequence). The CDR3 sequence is CSAREKGQGGYGYTF. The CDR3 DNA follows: TGCAGTGCTAGAGAAAAAGGACAGGGGGGGTATGGCTACACCTTC.

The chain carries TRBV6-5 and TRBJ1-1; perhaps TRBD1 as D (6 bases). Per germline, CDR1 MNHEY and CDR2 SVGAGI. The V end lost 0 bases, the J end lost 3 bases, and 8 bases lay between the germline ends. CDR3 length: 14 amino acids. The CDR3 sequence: CASSYSQGYTEAFF. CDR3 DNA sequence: TGTGCCAGCAGTTACTCACAGGGTTACACTGAAGCTTTCTTT.

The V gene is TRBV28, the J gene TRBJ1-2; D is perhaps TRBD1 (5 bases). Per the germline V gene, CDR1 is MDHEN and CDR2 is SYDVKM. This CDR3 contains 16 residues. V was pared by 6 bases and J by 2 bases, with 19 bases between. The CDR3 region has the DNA TGTGCCAGCAGGGCCTGGGGCGGGGATTTAAACTATGGCTACACCTTC. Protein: CASRAWGGDLNYGYTF.

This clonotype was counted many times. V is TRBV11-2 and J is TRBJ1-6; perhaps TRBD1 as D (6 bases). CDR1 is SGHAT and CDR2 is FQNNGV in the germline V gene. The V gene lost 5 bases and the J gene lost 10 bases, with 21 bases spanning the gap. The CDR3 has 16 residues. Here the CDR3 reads CASSELAGAVVSPLHF. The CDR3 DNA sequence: TGTGCCAGCAGCGAGTTGGCAGGGGCCGTGGTCTCACCCCTCCACTTT. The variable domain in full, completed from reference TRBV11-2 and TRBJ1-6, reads EAGVAQSPRYKIIEKRQSVAFWCNPISGHATLYWYQQILGQGPKLLIQFQNNGVVDDSQLPKDRFSAERLKGVDSTLKIQPAKLEDSAVYLCASSELAGAVVSPLHFGNGTRLTVT.

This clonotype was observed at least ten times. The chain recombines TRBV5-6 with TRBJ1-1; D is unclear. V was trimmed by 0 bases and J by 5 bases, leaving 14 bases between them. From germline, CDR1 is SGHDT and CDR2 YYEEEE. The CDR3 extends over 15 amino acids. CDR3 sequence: CASSLVLNLRTEAFF. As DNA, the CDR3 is TGTGCCAGCAGCTTGGTCCTGAACCTTAGGACTGAAGCTTTCTTT.